This T cell receptor (beta chain) was recovered during a study of T cell repertoires in cytomegalovirus infection. Study observations and caveats: The ex vivo response was dominated by HLA-C-restricted CMV-specific TCR beta clonotypes.

TCRdb reanalysed the reads using MiXCR and keeps one entry per CDR3 protein. There are roughly 500,000 distinct CDR3 sequences in the sample; approximately 11% occur only once, and about a tenth lies in the top ten. This clonotype was detected many times. Its antigen remains unidentified. Germline CDR1 and CDR2: DFQATT and SNEGSKA (reference sequence). The CDR3 is 15 amino acids. The V end was cut by 0 bases, the J end by 1 base, with 11 bases between. The origin of this receptor is a human donor in good health (CMV status not recorded). Some clones in this sample may be carry-over from other donors' samples. This chain links TRBV20-1 with TRBJ2-3, with a weak D call TRBD2 (5 bases). The sample taken for sequencing was PBMCs. CDR3 region: CSARDSSGGTDTQYF. CDR3 nucleotides: TGCAGTGCTAGAGATTCGAGCGGAGGCACAGATACGCAGTATTTT.